The 20 T cell receptor beta chains listed next were all sequenced from one sample in a study of T cells in Graves' hyperthyroidism and ophthalmopathy. TCR beta CDR3 regions were amplified from RNA. TCR CDR3 underwent first-round RT-PCR with the HTBI primer set. A single record per CDR3 protein comes from TCRdb applying MiXCR to the multiplex PCR reads. The profile covers roughly 200,000 distinct CDR3 sequences, with 15% to 20% appearing a single time and around 43% taken by the ten largest. Sequenced sample: blood. The receptors originated from a middle-aged man with Graves' hyperthyroidism.

The gene calls are TRBV12-3 or TRBV12-4 and TRBJ2-7, with D possibly called TRBD1 or TRBD2 (6 bases each). V was trimmed by 7 bases and J by 3 bases, leaving 13 bases between them. The length of the CDR3 is 13 residues. CDR3 sequence (DNA): TGTGCCAGCAAGGAGGGGGTTAACTACGAGCAGTACTTC. Translating gives CASKEGVNYEQYF.

This chain links TRBV12-3 or TRBV12-4 with TRBJ1-1; D may be TRBD1 (6 bases). V was pared by 5 bases and J by 1 base, with 26 bases between. This CDR3 contains 19 residues. The CDR3 nucleotides read TGTGCCAGCAGTCATAGACAGGCCTTTATAGGTCGATCGAACACTGAAGCTTTCTTT. This sequence encodes CASSHRQAFIGRSNTEAFF.

There are many counts of this clonotype. The chain couples TRBV11-2 to TRBJ2-6; D unresolved. Germline assignment: CDR1 SGHAT and CDR2 FQNNGV. The length of the CDR3 is 13 residues. With 3 bases removed from V and 2 bases from J, the gap between germline ends came to 2 bases. The chain's CDR3 is CASSFAGANVLTF. The CDR3 DNA is TGTGCCAGCAGCTTTGCTGGGGCCAACGTCCTGACTTTC. Full variable domain (rest looked up from reference TRBV11-2 and TRBJ2-6): EAGVAQSPRYKIIEKRQSVAFWCNPISGHATLYWYQQILGQGPKLLIQFQNNGVVDDSQLPKDRFSAERLKGVDSTLKIQPAKLEDSAVYLCASSFAGANVLTFGAGSRLTVL.

This clonotype was counted ten times or more. The chain links TRBV2 to TRBJ2-1, with D unresolved. Looked up from germline, CDR1 is SNHLY and CDR2 is FYNNEI. The CDR3 covers 12 residues. The ends were cut back, 8 bases at V and 10 bases at J, with 15 bases in the middle. CDR3 sequence reads: CASRSSWLEQFF. DNA of the CDR3: TGTGCCAGCCGTAGCTCCTGGTTAGAGCAGTTCTTC.

Ten or more counts support this clonotype. The genes are TRBV12-3 or TRBV12-4 and TRBJ2-2; possible D gene TRBD1, 5 bases. This CDR3 spans 16 amino acids. V shed 7 bases and J shed 2 bases, with 17 bases lying between them. The CDR3 spells CASTTTSTANTGELFF. The CDR3 region has the DNA TGTGCCAGCACCACAACCTCGACAGCAAACACCGGGGAGCTGTTTTTT.

The chain couples TRBV11-2 to TRBJ1-5, with D uncertain. Germline CDR1 SGHAT, CDR2 FQNNGV. V was shortened by 3 bases and J by 0 bases, with 6 bases between the two germline ends. CDR3 length equals 14 residues. DNA for the CDR3: TGTGCCAGCAGCTTCGGCTATAGCAATCAGCCCCAGCATTTT. Residues: CASSFGYSNQPQHF.

Regarding this clonotype: Just one base apart from a much larger clone, this may be a read error. This rearrangement joins TRBV28 to TRBJ2-7; 9 nucleotides match TRBD1. The CDR3 sequence is 15 residues long. The V segment lost 6 bases and the J segment 7 bases; nucleotides outside the gene matches: 13. In germline, CDR1 is MDHEN, CDR2 SYDVKM. CDR3 coding DNA: TGTGCCAGCAGGTCCCCCCCCCGGACAGGGGAAGAGCAGTACTTC. It yields the protein CASRSPPRTGEEQYF.

In this sample, this clonotype turned up many times. V and J are TRBV5-1 and TRBJ2-5; 7 bases are shared with TRBD1. The CDR3 has 18 amino acids. The germline gives CDR1 SGHRS, CDR2 YFSETQ. The V and J ends lost 4 bases and 2 bases, in that order; junction bases with no gene match: 17. CDR3 nucleotide sequence: TGCGCCAGCAGCCCGGGACAGCTTTCCGATGCCCCTCAAGAGACCCAGTACTTC. Translation: CASSPGQLSDAPQETQYF.

This chain links TRBV2 with TRBJ1-2; a possible D gene is TRBD1 (5 bases). Trimming took 4 bases from V and 14 from J, leaving 14 bases between them. CDR3 length: 11 residues. Germline lookup yields CDR1 SNHLY and CDR2 FYNNEI. The DNA for the CDR3 is TGTGCCAGCAGTGGCCGTTACAAGGGGACCTTC. Amino acids: CASSGRYKGTF. The complete variable domain, with remaining parts taken from reference TRBV2 and TRBJ1-2, reads EPEVTQTPSHQVTQMGQEVILRCVPISNHLYFYWYRQILGQKVEFLVSFYNNEISEKSEIFDDQFSVERPDGSNFTLKIRSTKLEDSAMYFCASSGRYKGTFGSGTRLTVV.

There are many counts of this clonotype. CDR3 in DNA: TGCGCCAGCAGCTTGGACAGATTAGGGAGAACCGGGGAGCTGTTTTTT. Translated: CASSLDRLGRTGELFF. The V gene is TRBV5-1, the J gene TRBJ2-2, with D possibly matching TRBD2 (5 bases). Germline V gene data show CDR1 as SGHRS and CDR2 as YFSETQ. This CDR3 has 16 amino acids. V was cut by 0 bases and J by 5 bases, with 14 bases left in between.

This clonotype was observed many times. V gene TRBV7-2 combines with J gene TRBJ2-7, with D possibly TRBD2 on 5 matching bases. CDR1 SGHTA and CDR2 FQGNSA come from the germline V gene. CDR3 length: 15 residues. With 0 bases removed from V and 0 bases from J, the gap between germline ends came to 9 bases. The CDR3 bases are TGTGCCAGCAGCTTAGCAGTGGGGAGCTCCTACGAGCAGTACTTC. Protein: CASSLAVGSSYEQYF.

This clonotype was observed a single time. The V and J genes are TRBV9 and TRBJ2-4; 8 bases map to TRBD1. Per the germline V gene, CDR1 is SGDLS and CDR2 is YYNGEE. With 1 base clipped from V and 7 bases from J, the junction kept 4 bases outside the gene matches. CDR3 size: 14 residues. The CDR3 is CASSVTGQGNIQYF. The CDR3 DNA sequence: TGTGCCAGCAGCGTAACCGGACAGGGTAACATTCAGTACTTC. The whole variable domain, filled in from reference TRBV9 and TRBJ2-4, reads DSGVTQTPKHLITATGQRVTLRCSPRSGDLSVYWYQQSLDQGLQFLIQYYNGEERAKGNILERFSAQQFPDLHSELNLSSLELGDSALYFCASSVTGQGNIQYFGAGTRLSVL.

The chain links TRBV19 to TRBJ1-5; no reliable D call. The CDR3 is 15 amino acids. Germline-derived CDR1 and CDR2 are LNHDA and SQIVND (reference sequence). The V end was cut by 9 bases, the J end by 0 bases, with 15 bases between. In nucleotides, the CDR3 is TGTGCCAGAAACGCATTGAGATATAGCAATCAGCCCCAGCATTTT. Its translation is CARNALRYSNQPQHF.

As concerns this clonotype: A much larger clone differs from this one at a single base, so this may be a read error. This is likely a read error, given that the CDR3 carries no conserved phenylalanine or tryptophan at its end. The V call is TRBV5-1, the J call TRBJ1-1; 7 nucleotides line up with TRBD1. The germline gives CDR1 SGHRS, CDR2 YFSETQ. The CDR3 is 13 amino acids. The CDR3 loop reads CASSTGTENEAFL. CDR3 DNA sequence: TGTGCCAGCAGCACGGGGACAGAGAATGAAGCTTTCCTT.

Ten or more counts support this clonotype. V usage is TRBV20-1 and J usage is TRBJ2-5; D might be TRBD2 (5 bases). Trimming removed 3 bases at V and 5 bases at J, with 13 bases between. CDR1 is DFQATT, CDR2 SNEGSKA, per germline (reference sequence). The CDR3 length is 13 residues. CDR3 residues: CSASGGYFETQYF. The CDR3 DNA reads as TGCAGTGCTAGCGGAGGTTATTTCGAGACCCAGTACTTC.

This clonotype was detected ten times or more. The J gene is TRBJ2-1, the V gene TRBV7-9; 12 nucleotides align to TRBD2. CDR1 is SEHNR, CDR2 FQNEAQ, per germline (reference sequence). The CDR3 loop spans 16 amino acids. V gave up 4 bases and J gave up 8 bases; unmatched junction bases: 9. The CDR3 DNA reads as TGTGCCAGCAGCTCCGGACTAGCGGGGTTCGGGGATGAGCAGTTCTTC. Its translation is CASSSGLAGFGDEQFF.

In its sample, this clonotype was seen a few times. A much larger clone is a single base away; this may be a read error. This rearrangement joins TRBV7-2 to TRBJ2-1; D possibly corresponds to TRBD2 (5 bases). Germline loops: CDR1 SGHTA, CDR2 FQGNSA. This CDR3 region has 14 residues. The CDR3 here is CASSLGGDYNGQFF. The CDR3 DNA follows: TGTGCCAGCAGCTTGGGCGGAGACTACAATGGGCAGTTCTTC.

About this clonotype itself: The junction shows a germline mismatch at one end, possibly a read error. The rearrangement links TRBV19 to TRBJ2-2, with 9 bases fitting TRBD2. CDR1 and CDR2 from the germline V gene are LNHDA and SQIVND (reference sequence). This CDR3 is built from 15 residues. The CDR3 sequence: CASIRGGANTEELFF. CDR3 in DNA: TGTGCCAGTATCCGCGGGGGGGCGAACACCGAGGAGCTGTTTTTT.

The genes are TRBV11-2 and TRBJ2-7; a possible D gene is TRBD1 (6 bases). This CDR3 region has 15 residues. V shed 5 bases and J shed 1 base, with 15 bases lying between them. Germline assignment: CDR1 SGHAT and CDR2 FQNNGV. In DNA form, the CDR3 reads TGTGCCAGCAGCACCCCCGGGACAACGTCCTACGAGCAGTACTTC. Its protein product is CASSTPGTTSYEQYF.

The rearrangement uses TRBV24-1 and TRBJ2-2; 10 bases map to TRBD1. V was clipped by 10 bases and J by 2 bases; unmatched bases: 6. CDR1 and CDR2 (germline): KGHDR, SFDVKD. This CDR3 is built from 15 residues. CDR3 in amino acids: CATSRDRGNTGELFF. The CDR3, as DNA: TGTGCCACGTCCCGGGACAGGGGCAACACCGGGGAGCTGTTTTTT.